The 21 T cell receptor beta chains below were found in one sample sequenced in a study of blood T cell repertoires in COVID-19. Some clones are missing from TCRdb's copy, which holds only in-frame ones; the method was immunoSEQ multiplex PCR. The sample consists of under 150,000 clones, around 76% of them appearing once. Sequencing was carried out using peripheral blood. Receptor source: a human donor in a cohort sampled during active COVID-19.

The chain carries TRBV3-1 (or the pseudogene TRBV3-2) and TRBJ1-5; D remains ambiguous. The CDR3 is 15 amino acids. V was pared by 0 bases and J by 3 bases, with 9 bases between. The germline V gene encodes CDR1 LGHDT and CDR2 YNNKEL (reference sequence). CDR3 residues: CASSQDVRVNQPQHF. The CDR3 DNA reads TGTGCCAGCAGCCAAGATGTGAGGGTCAATCAGCCCCAGCATTTT.

This sequence joins TRBV6-5 and TRBJ1-5, with D possibly matching TRBD1 (5 bases). The germline V and J ends were trimmed by 10 bases and 4 bases, with 20 bases remaining between them. Germline V lookup: CDR1 MNHEY, CDR2 SVGAGI. The length of the CDR3 is 15 residues. CDR3 protein: CATRGVGVGNQPQHF. The CDR3 DNA is TGTGCCACCCGGGGGGTGGGGGTCGGAAATCAGCCCCAGCATTTT.

This clone was seen only a few times. The chain links TRBV28 to TRBJ1-2, with 7 bases lining up with TRBD1. With 4 bases clipped from V and 7 bases from J, the junction kept 9 bases outside the gene matches. Per the germline V gene, CDR1 is MDHEN and CDR2 is SYDVKM. This CDR3 comprises 14 residues. The CDR3 region has the DNA TGTGCCAGCAGTTCCTCCGGGACAGTCGTTGGCTACACCTTC. Residues: CASSSSGTVVGYTF.

CDR3 protein: CASSELPGRGTEAFF. DNA of the CDR3: TGTGCCAGCAGTGAACTCCCAGGGAGGGGGACTGAAGCTTTCTTT. The chain recombines TRBV6-1 with TRBJ1-1; possible D gene TRBD1, 6 bases. The CDR3 runs 15 residues. The V gene lost 2 bases and the J gene lost 5 bases, with 15 bases spanning the gap. The germline V gene has CDR1 MNHNS and CDR2 SASEGT.

This chain links TRBV7-9 with TRBJ1-4, with no clear D. Germline lookup yields CDR1 SEHNR and CDR2 FQNEAQ (reference sequence). The V gene lost 2 bases and the J gene lost 7 bases, with 11 bases spanning the gap. The CDR3 extends over 14 amino acids. CDR3 amino acids: CASSLPREGEKLFF. The DNA of the CDR3 is TGTGCCAGCAGCTTACCACGGGAGGGTGAAAAACTGTTTTTT.

The V gene is TRBV11-2, the J gene TRBJ1-1, with a weak D call TRBD1 (6 bases). Germline V lookup: CDR1 SGHAT, CDR2 FQNNGV. V dropped 3 bases and J dropped 3 bases, with 20 bases sitting between them. The CDR3 sequence is 17 residues long. The CDR3 DNA follows: TGTGCCAGCAGCTTTTCAGCCTGGGGGGGGCAGGACACTGAAGCTTTCTTT. Its translation: CASSFSAWGGQDTEAFF.

J is TRBJ2-1 and V is TRBV11-3, with TRBD1 matching 9 bases. Germline V lookup: CDR1 SGHNT, CDR2 YENEEA. This CDR3 is 15 amino acids long. The J segment lost 3 bases and the V segment lost 5 bases, leaving 5 bases of the junction unmatched. The CDR3 protein is CASSRGQGIYNEQFF. CDR3 sequence (DNA): TGTGCCAGCAGCCGGGGACAGGGAATCTACAATGAGCAGTTCTTC.

V gene TRBV5-6 combines with J gene TRBJ2-1; D remains ambiguous. The germline gives CDR1 SGHDT, CDR2 YYEEEE. The CDR3 contains 17 residues. Trimming cost V 3 bases and J 0 bases, with 16 bases left between them. CDR3 in amino acids: CASSSINQDDSYNEQFF. The DNA of the CDR3 is TGTGCCAGCAGCTCTATAAATCAGGATGACTCCTACAATGAGCAGTTCTTC. Based on the CDR3 plus reference TRBV5-6 and TRBJ2-1, the full variable domain is DAGVTQSPTHLIKTRGQQVTLRCSPKSGHDTVSWYQQALGQGPQFIFQYYEEEERQRGNFPDRFSGHQFPNYSSELNVNALLLGDSALYLCASSSINQDDSYNEQFFGPGTRLTVL.

V usage is TRBV5-1 and J usage is TRBJ2-2, with D maybe TRBD2 (6 bases). This CDR3 comprises 17 residues. Germline V gene lookup returns CDR1 SGHRS and CDR2 YFSETQ. V was cut by 0 bases and J by 2 bases, with 14 bases left in between. DNA of the CDR3: TGCGCCAGCAGCTTGGGAGGCGCGGGGCGCAACACCGGGGAGCTGTTTTTT. It encodes CASSLGGAGRNTGELFF. Using reference TRBV5-1 and TRBJ2-2 for the parts outside the CDR3, the full variable domain is KAGVTQTPRYLIKTRGQQVTLSCSPISGHRSVSWYQQTPGQGLQFLFEYFSETQRNKGNFPGRFSGRQFSNSRSEMNVSTLELGDSALYLCASSLGGAGRNTGELFFGEGSRLTVL.

This CDR3 reads CASSDRGSYEQYF. CDR3 DNA sequence: TGTGCCAGCAGTGACAGGGGGTCCTACGAGCAGTACTTC. V is TRBV6-1 and J is TRBJ2-7, with TRBD1 matching 7 bases. The J segment lost 1 base and the V segment lost 3 bases, leaving 0 bases of the junction unmatched. This CDR3 comprises 13 residues. The germline V gene has CDR1 MNHNS and CDR2 SASEGT.

The CDR3 DNA reads as TGTGCCACCAGCAGAGACAGGGAGGGATCACCCCTCCACTTT. Its translation: CATSRDREGSPLHF. V and J are TRBV15 and TRBJ1-6; tentatively, D is TRBD1 (5 bases). Trimming shortened V by 0 bases and J by 10 bases, and 10 bases separated the two germline ends. The CDR3 runs 14 residues. Germline-derived CDR1 and CDR2 are LNHNV and YYDKDF (reference sequence). The variable domain in full, with the rest retrieved from reference TRBV15 and TRBJ1-6, is DAMVIQNPRYQVTQFGKPVTLSCSQTLNHNVMYWYQQKSSQAPKLLFHYYDKDFNNEADTPDNFQSRRPNTSFCFLDIRSPGLGDTAMYLCATSRDREGSPLHFGNGTRLTVT.

This clone is a singleton in its sample. The chain carries TRBV27 and TRBJ2-2; D is ambiguous. CDR1 and CDR2 from the germline V gene are MNHEY and SMNVEV (reference sequence). V lost 0 bases and J lost 3, with 5 bases in between. The CDR3 is 14 residues long. CDR3 sequence (DNA): TGTGCCAGCAGTTTATCTTCATACACCGGGGAGCTGTTTTTT. It specifies CASSLSSYTGELFF.

This chain links TRBV19 with TRBJ1-1; D ambiguous. Germline CDR1 is LNHDA and CDR2 is SQIVND (reference sequence). The CDR3 sequence is 13 residues long. With 5 bases removed from V and 2 bases from J, the gap between germline ends came to 9 bases. Here the CDR3 DNA reads TGTGCCAGTAGTCTCTCAGTTAACACTGAAGCTTTCTTT. Protein: CASSLSVNTEAFF.

The V call is TRBV7-2, the J call TRBJ1-2; 7 positions agree with TRBD1. CDR1 and CDR2 (germline): SGHTA, FQGNSA. This CDR3 has 13 residues. With 5 bases clipped from V and 6 bases from J, the junction kept 6 bases outside the gene matches. The CDR3 is CASSQGDFDGYTF. The DNA for the CDR3 is TGTGCCAGCAGCCAGGGGGATTTTGATGGCTACACCTTC. Drawing the rest from reference TRBV7-2 and TRBJ1-2, the complete variable domain is GAGVSQSPSNKVTEKGKDVELRCDPISGHTALYWYRQSLGQGLEFLIYFQGNSAPDKSGLPSDRFSAERTGGSVSTLTIQRTQQEDSAVYLCASSQGDFDGYTFGSGTRLTVV.

The genes are TRBV7-9 and TRBJ2-7; TRBD2 matches at 8 bases. The CDR3 has 16 amino acids. Trimming took 4 bases from V and 1 from J; bases not matched to a gene: 9. Germline CDR1 SEHNR, CDR2 FQNEAQ (reference sequence). The CDR3 protein is CASSSPLSGGSYEQYF. Written as DNA, the CDR3 is TGTGCCAGCAGCTCTCCGTTGAGCGGGGGATCCTACGAGCAGTACTTC.

This chain connects TRBV6-6 to TRBJ2-5, with D tentatively TRBD1 (5 bases). CDR3 size: 12 residues. Between the trimmed V and J ends, which lost 10 bases and 0 bases, there was a span of 9 bases. CDR1 is MNHNY, CDR2 SVGAGI, per germline (reference sequence). The CDR3: CATGMYQETQYF. The CDR3 nucleotides are TGTGCCACAGGGATGTACCAAGAGACCCAGTACTTC.

The chain combines TRBV7-8 with TRBJ2-1, with 8 bases identical to TRBD1. Germline V gene lookup returns CDR1 SGHVS and CDR2 FQNEAQ. The V gene end was trimmed by 5 bases and the J gene end by 6 bases; junction bases not matched to a gene: 9. This CDR3 spans 15 amino acids. The CDR3 nucleotides read TGTGCCAGCAGCCCTTCCGGACAGGGAAGCAATGAGCAGTTCTTC. Translation: CASSPSGQGSNEQFF. Drawing the rest from reference TRBV7-8 and TRBJ2-1, the complete variable domain is GAGVSQSPRYKVAKRGQDVALRCDPISGHVSLFWYQQALGQGPEFLTYFQNEAQLDKSGLPSDRFFAERPEGSVSTLKIQRTQQEDSAVYLCASSPSGQGSNEQFFGPGTRLTVL.

The genes are TRBV5-6 and TRBJ1-1, with D possibly being TRBD1 (5 bases). Trimming took off 0 bases at V and 0 bases at J, with 18 bases between the two ends. The CDR3 loop spans 18 amino acids. Germline lookup yields CDR1 SGHDT and CDR2 YYEEEE. CDR3 DNA: TGTGCCAGCAGCTTGGCGCGGGGGGTGAGAATAATGAACACTGAAGCTTTCTTT. Protein sequence: CASSLARGVRIMNTEAFF.

The V gene is TRBV6-6, the J gene TRBJ2-5, with D possibly TRBD2 on 6 matching bases. Germline CDR1 MNHNY, CDR2 SVGAGI (reference sequence). The CDR3 spans 13 residues. Trimming cost V 4 bases and J 4 bases, with 10 bases left between them. CDR3 DNA sequence: TGTGCCAGCAGTTCCCGGAGGGGAGAGACCCAGTACTTC. This sequence encodes CASSSRRGETQYF.

V and J are TRBV7-9 and TRBJ1-4; a weak D match, TRBD1 (5 bases). The V end lost 7 bases, the J end lost 8 bases, and 14 bases lay between the germline ends. This CDR3 has 13 residues. Germline CDR1 reads SEHNR; CDR2 reads FQNEAQ (reference sequence). CDR3 coding DNA: TGTGCCAGCACCCCAGGGTTTAGAGAAAAACTGTTTTTT. Translated, it gives CASTPGFREKLFF. Variable domain in full (rest from reference TRBV7-9 and TRBJ1-4): DTGVSQNPRHKITKRGQNVTFRCDPISEHNRLYWYRQTLGQGPEFLTYFQNEAQLEKSRLLSDRFSAERPKGSFSTLEIQRTEQGDSAMYLCASTPGFREKLFFGSGTQLSVL.

This chain uses TRBV6-1 with TRBJ1-2; 10 bases agree with TRBD1. Trimming cost V 3 bases and J 4 bases; bases outside gene matches: 11. Looked up from germline, CDR1 is MNHNS and CDR2 is SASEGT. The CDR3 has 17 amino acids. The CDR3 bases are TGTGCCAGCAGTGAGTCATGGACAGGGGGAATGAGCTATGGCTACACCTTC. Translated: CASSESWTGGMSYGYTF.